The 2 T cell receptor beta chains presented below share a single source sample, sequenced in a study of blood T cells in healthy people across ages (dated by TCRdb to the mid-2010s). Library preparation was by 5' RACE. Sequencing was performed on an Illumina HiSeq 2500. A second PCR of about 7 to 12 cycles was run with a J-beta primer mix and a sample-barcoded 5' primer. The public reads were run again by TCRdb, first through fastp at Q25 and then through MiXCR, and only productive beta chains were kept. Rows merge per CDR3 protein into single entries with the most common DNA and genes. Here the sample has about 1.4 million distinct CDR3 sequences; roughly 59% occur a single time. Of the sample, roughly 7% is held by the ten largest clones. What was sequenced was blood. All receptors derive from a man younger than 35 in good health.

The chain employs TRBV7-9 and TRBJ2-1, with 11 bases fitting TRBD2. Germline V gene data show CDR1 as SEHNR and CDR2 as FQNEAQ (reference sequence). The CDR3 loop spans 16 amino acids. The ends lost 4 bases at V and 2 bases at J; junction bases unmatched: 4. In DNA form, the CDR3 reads TGTGCCAGCAGCTACCCGGGACTAGCGGCCTACAATGAGCAGTTCTTC. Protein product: CASSYPGLAAYNEQFF.

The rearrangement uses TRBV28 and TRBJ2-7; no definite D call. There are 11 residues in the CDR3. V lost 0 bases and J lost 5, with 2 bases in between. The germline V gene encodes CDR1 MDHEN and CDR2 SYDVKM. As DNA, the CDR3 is TGTGCCAGCAGTTTATGGCACGAGCAGTACTTC. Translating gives CASSLWHEQYF.